Below, one TCR beta chain is given with its context. Its target is unknown. CDR1 and CDR2 from the germline V gene are KGHSH and LQKENI. The CDR3 length is 13 residues. Trimming stripped 6 bases from V and 0 bases from J, with 8 bases between. These data come from a study of T cell responses to AZD1222 COVID-19 vaccine. Study outcomes and limitations: Regions 160-218 and 743-854 held dominance among vaccine-associated CD4 TCRs, which spanned spike. The study reported that nearly half of spike-specific TCRs target unmutated variant regions. Repertoires were sampled only after the peak T cell response.

Data came from immunoSEQ multiplex PCR; TCRdb stores just in-frame clones and leaves some out. The top ten clones hold around 10% of a sample with more than 95,000 clones, about 89% of them seen once. The chain uses TRBV18 and TRBJ1-2; no clear D gene. Sequencing used peripheral blood, obtained on day 0 of MenACWY control vaccination. This TCR was sampled from an adult in good health. CDR3: CASSSGSNYGYTF. The CDR3, as DNA: TGTGCCAGCTCTTCGGGGTCTAACTATGGCTACACCTTC.